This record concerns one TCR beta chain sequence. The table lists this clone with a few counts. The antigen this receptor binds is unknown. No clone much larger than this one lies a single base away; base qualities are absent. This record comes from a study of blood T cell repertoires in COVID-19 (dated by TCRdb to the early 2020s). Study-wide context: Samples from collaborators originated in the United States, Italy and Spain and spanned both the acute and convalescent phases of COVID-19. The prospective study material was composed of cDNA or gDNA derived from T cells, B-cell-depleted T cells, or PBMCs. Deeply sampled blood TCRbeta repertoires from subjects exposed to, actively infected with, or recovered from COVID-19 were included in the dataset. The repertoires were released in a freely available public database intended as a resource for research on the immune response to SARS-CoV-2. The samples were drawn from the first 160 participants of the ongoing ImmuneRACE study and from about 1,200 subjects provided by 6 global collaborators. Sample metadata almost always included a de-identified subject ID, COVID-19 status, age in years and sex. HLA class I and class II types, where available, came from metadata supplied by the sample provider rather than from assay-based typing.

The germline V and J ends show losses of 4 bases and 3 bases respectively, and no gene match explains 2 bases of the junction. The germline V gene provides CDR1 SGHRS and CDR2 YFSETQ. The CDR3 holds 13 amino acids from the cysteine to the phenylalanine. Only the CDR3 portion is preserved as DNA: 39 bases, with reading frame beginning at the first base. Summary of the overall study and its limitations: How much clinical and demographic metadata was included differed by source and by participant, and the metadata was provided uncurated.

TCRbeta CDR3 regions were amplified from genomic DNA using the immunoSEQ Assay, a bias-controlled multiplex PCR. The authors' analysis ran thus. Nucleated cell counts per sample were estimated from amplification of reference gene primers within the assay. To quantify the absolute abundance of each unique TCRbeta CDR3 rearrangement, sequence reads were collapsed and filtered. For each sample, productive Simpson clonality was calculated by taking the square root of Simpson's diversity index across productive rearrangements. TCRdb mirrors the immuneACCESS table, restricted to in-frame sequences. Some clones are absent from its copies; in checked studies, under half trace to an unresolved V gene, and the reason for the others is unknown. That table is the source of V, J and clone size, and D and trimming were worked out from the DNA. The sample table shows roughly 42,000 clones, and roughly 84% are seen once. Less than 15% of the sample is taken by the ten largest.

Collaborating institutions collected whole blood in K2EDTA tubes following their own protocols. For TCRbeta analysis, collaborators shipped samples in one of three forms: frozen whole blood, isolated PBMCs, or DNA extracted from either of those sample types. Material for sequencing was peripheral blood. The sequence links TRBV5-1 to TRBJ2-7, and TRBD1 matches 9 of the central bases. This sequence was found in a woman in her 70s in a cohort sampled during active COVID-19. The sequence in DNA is TGCGCCAGCAGCACGGGACAGGGCTACGAGCAGTACTTC. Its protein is CASSTGQGYEQYF.